The sequence of this T cell receptor (beta chain) was determined in a study of vaccination effects on CD4 cells after COVID-19. CD4+ T cells specific for antigen were expanded with viral peptide pools by the ViraFEST assay before sequencing. Once cultured for 10 days, the cells underwent separation to obtain CD4+ T cells. No vaccinee had earlier SARS-CoV-2 infection, and nucleocapsid antibodies were negative. CDR1 and CDR2 from the germline V gene are MNHEY and SVGAGI. Trimming removed 8 bases from V and 2 bases from J; junction bases left unmatched: 6. This CDR3 contains 15 residues. TCRdb's table, derived via immunoSEQ multiplex PCR, lists solely in-frame clones and lacks some. The table has under 55,000 clones, roughly 73% seen once. This clone was found a few times. The antigen is undetermined.

The source was CD4+ T cells from PBMCs cultured with HCoV-OC43 spike peptides, collected before COVID-19 vaccination. Subset meaning: HCoV-OC43 spike overlapping peptide pool stimulation. This TCR came from a human donor who received a COVID-19 vaccine. J is TRBJ2-2 and V is TRBV6-5; 9 bases match TRBD1. The chain's CDR3 is CASSRQGVNTGELFF. The DNA of the CDR3 is TGTGCCAGCTCAAGACAGGGGGTAAACACCGGGGAGCTGTTTTTT.